Below, 24 T cell receptor beta chains from the same sample are listed, as sequenced in a study of blood T cell repertoires in COVID-19 (dated by TCRdb to about 2020). The protocol used for the library was the immunoSEQ multiplex PCR assay. Here the immuneACCESS table is served through TCRdb, limited to in-frame sequences with V and J called. Missing clones are a known gap in these copies; in checked studies unresolved V genes cover under half, and the rest lacks a known reason. This sample holds approximately 31,000 clones; around 85% were observed only once. Together, the top ten hold 8% to 10% of the sample. Sequenced material: peripheral blood. These receptors were taken from a man aged 80 or over with active COVID-19.

This sequence joins TRBV19 and TRBJ1-1; 9 bases fit TRBD1. CDR1 and CDR2 (germline): LNHDA, SQIVND (reference sequence). The CDR3 is made up of 14 amino acids. V lost 4 bases to trimming and J lost 0 bases; unmatched junction nucleotides: 0. CDR3 sequence reads: CASSRTGVNTEAFF. CDR3 nucleotide sequence: TGTGCCAGTAGTAGGACAGGGGTGAACACTGAAGCTTTCTTT.

This chain links TRBV4-2 with TRBJ2-3; tentative D call: TRBD1 (7 bases). The V and J ends lost 1 base and 7 bases respectively, with 18 bases between them. The CDR3 is 16 residues long. Germline V gives CDR1 LGHNA, CDR2 YNFKEQ. CDR3 bases: TGTGCCAGCAGCCAAGGTGGTGGGCAGGGGGGCCATACGCAGTATTTT. It encodes CASSQGGGQGGHTQYF.

CDR3 sequence reads: CASTLDRGDGYTF. DNA for the CDR3: TGCGCCAGCACCCTGGACAGGGGGGATGGCTACACCTTC. The rearrangement links TRBV5-1 to TRBJ1-2; TRBD1 agrees at 10 bases. Germline loops: CDR1 SGHRS, CDR2 YFSETQ. CDR3 length equals 13 residues. With V trimmed by 6 bases and J by 6 bases, 5 bases remained unmatched. Variable domain in full (rest from reference TRBV5-1 and TRBJ1-2): KAGVTQTPRYLIKTRGQQVTLSCSPISGHRSVSWYQQTPGQGLQFLFEYFSETQRNKGNFPGRFSGRQFSNSRSEMNVSTLELGDSALYLCASTLDRGDGYTFGSGTRLTVV.

The CDR3 region is CASSYSRFNPQETQYF. DNA of the CDR3: TGTGCCAGCAGTTACTCGAGATTTAACCCCCAAGAGACCCAGTACTTC. The chain employs TRBV6-5 and TRBJ2-5; D gene unclear. The V end lost 0 bases, the J end lost 1 base, and 12 bases lay between the germline ends. The CDR3 length is 16 residues. Germline V CDR1 and CDR2: MNHEY, SVGAGI.

As DNA, the CDR3 is TGTGCCAGCAGCTTCGACAGTTATGGAACTGAAGCTTTCTTT. Residues: CASSFDSYGTEAFF. This sequence joins TRBV5-6 and TRBJ1-1, with D maybe TRBD1 (5 bases). Per the germline V gene, CDR1 is SGHDT and CDR2 is YYEEEE. This CDR3 is 14 amino acids long. V was clipped by 2 bases and J by 5 bases, with 13 bases between them. The whole variable domain, remainder taken from reference TRBV5-6 and TRBJ1-1, is DAGVTQSPTHLIKTRGQQVTLRCSPKSGHDTVSWYQQALGQGPQFIFQYYEEEERQRGNFPDRFSGHQFPNYSSELNVNALLLGDSALYLCASSFDSYGTEAFFGQGTRLTVV.

This clone has a handful of counts. J is TRBJ2-7 and V is TRBV5-4, with 8 positions matching TRBD2. The germline gives CDR1 SGHNT, CDR2 YYREEE (reference sequence). Trimming cost V 4 bases and J 4 bases; bases outside gene matches: 10. The CDR3 totals 15 residues. CDR3 DNA sequence: TGTGCCAGCAGCCCGGGCGGCGGGGGGTATTACGAGCAGTACTTC. Translated: CASSPGGGGYYEQYF.

This clone was observed a handful of times. The V call is TRBV27, the J call TRBJ2-1; 9 nucleotides match TRBD2. V trimming: 5 bases; J trimming: 6 bases; junction bases outside the gene matches: 11. Germline V CDR1 and CDR2: MNHEY, SMNVEV (reference sequence). CDR3 length: 16 residues. DNA of the CDR3: TGTGCCAGCAGTGCCCTGGGGGCGGGGGGGTTCAATGAGCAGTTCTTC. It is translated as CASSALGAGGFNEQFF.

V usage is TRBV2 and J usage is TRBJ2-5; TRBD2 matches 10 bases. CDR1 and CDR2 (germline): SNHLY, FYNNEI. The CDR3 consists of 15 residues. Trimming at V came to 6 bases and at J to 2 bases, leaving 6 bases not matched to a gene. The CDR3 sequence is CASRRSSGGQETQYF. CDR3 sequence (DNA): TGTGCCAGCAGGAGGTCTAGCGGGGGTCAAGAGACCCAGTACTTC. Complete variable domain (other parts from reference TRBV2 and TRBJ2-5): EPEVTQTPSHQVTQMGQEVILRCVPISNHLYFYWYRQILGQKVEFLVSFYNNEISEKSEIFDDQFSVERPDGSNFTLKIRSTKLEDSAMYFCASRRSSGGQETQYFGPGTRLLVL.

This clone has only one observation. V is TRBV7-9 and J is TRBJ1-4, with 7 bases lining up with TRBD1. CDR3 length equals 15 residues. Germline CDR1 reads SEHNR; CDR2 reads FQNEAQ (reference sequence). Trimming cost V 5 bases and J 0 bases; bases outside gene matches: 3. For the CDR3, the DNA is TGTGCCAGCAGCCCCCAGGGGGCAACTAATGAAAAACTGTTTTTT. The encoded protein is CASSPQGATNEKLFF. The full variable domain, completed using reference TRBV7-9 and TRBJ1-4, is DTGVSQNPRHKITKRGQNVTFRCDPISEHNRLYWYRQTLGQGPEFLTYFQNEAQLEKSRLLSDRFSAERPKGSFSTLEIQRTEQGDSAMYLCASSPQGATNEKLFFGSGTQLSVL.

With respect to this clone: Compared with germline, one end of the junction differs, possibly owing to a read error. The genes are TRBV7-9 and TRBJ1-2; D call uncertain. The CDR3 totals 12 residues. Germline CDR1 reads SEHNR; CDR2 reads FQNEAQ (reference sequence). The CDR3 nucleotides read TGTGCCAACAGCTTAGAATTAGTTGGCTACACCTTC. Translating gives CANSLELVGYTF.

The genes are TRBV11-1 and TRBJ2-5, with 10 bases aligning to TRBD2. The ends lost 5 bases at V and 1 base at J; junction bases unmatched: 4. Looked up from germline, CDR1 is SGHAT and CDR2 is FQDESV (reference sequence). CDR3 size: 15 residues. CDR3 DNA: TGTGCCAGCAGCCTTAGCGGGGGGACCCAAGAGACCCAGTACTTC. Its protein is CASSLSGGTQETQYF.

This rearrangement joins TRBV5-5 to TRBJ2-7; 8 bases are a match to TRBD1. Looked up from germline, CDR1 is SGHKS and CDR2 is YYEKEE (reference sequence). The CDR3 loop spans 14 amino acids. V was clipped by 4 bases and J by 7 bases; unmatched bases: 10. CDR3 protein: CASSQETGVGEQYF. CDR3 bases: TGTGCCAGCAGCCAGGAGACAGGGGTAGGGGAGCAGTACTTC.

This clone came up a few times. This chain connects TRBV9 to TRBJ2-1, with 11 bases matching TRBD2. The CDR3 sequence is 15 residues long. V shed 5 bases, J shed 8 bases, and the junction held 9 bases outside the gene matches. Germline values: CDR1 SGDLS, CDR2 YYNGEE. CDR3 region: CASSSGGARSYEQFF. The CDR3 region has the DNA TGTGCCAGCAGTAGCGGGGGGGCTCGAAGCTATGAGCAGTTCTTC.

The rearrangement joins TRBV29-1 to TRBJ1-1; D not certain. The germline CDR1 and CDR2 sequences are SQVTM and ANQGSEA. CDR3 length equals 13 residues. V lost 2 bases and J 5 bases, leaving 12 bases between the germline ends. DNA for the CDR3: TGCAGCGTTGAAATCGGTTTAAGTACTGAAGCTTTCTTT. Amino acid sequence: CSVEIGLSTEAFF. The full variable domain, its missing parts supplied by reference TRBV29-1 and TRBJ1-1, is SAVISQKPSRDICQRGTSLTIQCQVDSQVTMMFWYRQQPGQSLTLIATANQGSEATYESGFVIDKFPISRPNLTFSTLTVSNMSPEDSSIYLCSVEIGLSTEAFFGQGTRLTVV.

This clone was counted once. This sequence joins TRBV7-8 and TRBJ1-6; 9 bases match TRBD1. V shed 5 bases and J 8 bases; nucleotides not matched to a gene: 4. Looked up from germline, CDR1 is SGHVS and CDR2 is FQNEAQ. The CDR3 contains 14 residues. The CDR3: CASSLRQGDSPLHF. The CDR3 DNA reads as TGTGCCAGCAGCCTTAGACAGGGGGATTCACCCCTCCACTTT. Looking up the rest from reference TRBV7-8 and TRBJ1-6 gives the full variable domain: GAGVSQSPRYKVAKRGQDVALRCDPISGHVSLFWYQQALGQGPEFLTYFQNEAQLDKSGLPSDRFFAERPEGSVSTLKIQRTQQEDSAVYLCASSLRQGDSPLHFGNGTRLTVT.

The rearrangement uses TRBV7-2 and TRBJ2-5, with 8 bases matching TRBD1. The CDR3 runs 15 residues. The J segment lost 2 bases and the V segment lost 5 bases, leaving 7 bases of the junction unmatched. From germline, CDR1 is SGHTA and CDR2 FQGNSA. DNA for the CDR3: TGTGCCAGCAGCCCCGGGACAGGTCCGCAAGAGACCCAGTACTTC. Protein: CASSPGTGPQETQYF.

The table lists this clone with a few counts. V gene TRBV30 combines with J gene TRBJ1-5; 7 nucleotides align to TRBD1. V trimming: 7 bases; J trimming: 7 bases; junction bases outside the gene matches: 13. The germline V gene encodes CDR1 GTSNPN and CDR2 SVGIG (reference sequence). The CDR3 runs 14 residues. The CDR3 DNA sequence: TGTGCCTCCCCGGTTGAGGGGGCCAGGCAGCCCCAGCATTTT. This gives the protein CASPVEGARQPQHF.

The V gene is TRBV24-1, the J gene TRBJ2-3; 9 bases fit TRBD2. This CDR3 comprises 13 residues. Unmatched junction bases numbered 8, after V lost 10 bases and J lost 7 bases. Per germline, CDR1 KGHDR and CDR2 SFDVKD. The chain's CDR3 is CATGGGGANTQYF. As DNA, the CDR3 is TGTGCCACAGGGGGCGGGGGGGCGAATACGCAGTATTTT.

V and J are TRBV12-3 or TRBV12-4 and TRBJ1-5; D gene uncertain. Trimming stripped 7 bases from V and 4 bases from J, with 11 bases between. CDR3 length: 13 residues. In DNA, the CDR3 is TGTGCCAGCACCCCTGGGAGGAATCAGCCCCAGCATTTT. It is translated as CASTPGRNQPQHF.

The chain recombines TRBV30 with TRBJ2-7, with 9 bases lining up with TRBD1. Germline V gene lookup returns CDR1 GTSNPN and CDR2 SVGIG (reference sequence). The CDR3 has 14 amino acids. J gave up 3 bases and V 2 bases, and 5 bases lay outside the gene matches. The CDR3 DNA reads TGTGCCTGGAGTCGACAGGGGGGGGGCTACGAGCAGTACTTC. This encodes CAWSRQGGGYEQYF.

This clone was observed a single time. The chain uses TRBV2 and TRBJ2-3; 9 bases are a match to TRBD1. The CDR3 is made up of 14 amino acids. Germline values: CDR1 SNHLY, CDR2 FYNNEI. The trim removed 6 bases at V and 3 bases at J, leaving 4 bases unmatched. CDR3 bases: TGTGCCAGCAGGATGACAGGGGGGACAGATACGCAGTATTTT. Protein: CASRMTGGTDTQYF.

The chain is built from TRBV12-3 or TRBV12-4 and TRBJ1-4, with D hard to call. The CDR3 covers 13 residues. V dropped 7 bases and J dropped 6 bases, with 12 bases sitting between them. Here the CDR3 DNA reads TGTGCCAGCATCTCCTCCCCGGATGAAAAACTGTTTTTT. Protein sequence: CASISSPDEKLFF.

The chain has TRBV9 and TRBJ1-1, with TRBD1 matching over 7 bases. From germline, CDR1 is SGDLS and CDR2 YYNGEE. With 4 bases clipped from V and 8 bases from J, the junction kept 5 bases outside the gene matches. There are 12 residues in the CDR3. CDR3: CASSPGGGEAFF. Here the CDR3 DNA reads TGTGCCAGCAGCCCAGGGGGAGGAGAAGCTTTCTTT.

This clone was observed a few times. DNA for the CDR3: TGTGCCAGCAGCTTGGAGGCCAGGGTATGGTTGGATTCACCCCTCCACTTT. Translation gives CASSLEARVWLDSPLHF. The chain has TRBV5-5 and TRBJ1-6, with TRBD1 as a possible D gene (5 bases). The germline gives CDR1 SGHKS, CDR2 YYEKEE (reference sequence). This CDR3 region has 17 residues. The V and J ends lost 0 bases and 8 bases respectively, with 18 bases between them.